These 26 T cell receptor beta chains share one sample of origin, sequenced in a study of T cells in Graves' hyperthyroidism and ophthalmopathy. The CDR3 regions of TCR beta were amplified from RNA transcripts. Carried out on the TCR CDR3, a first-round RT-PCR used the HTBI primer set. TCRdb re-analysed the multiplex PCR reads in MiXCR, keeping a single row per CDR3 protein. The repertoire has about 770,000 distinct CDR3 sequences, approximately 19% of them found once; the top ten carry approximately 15%. Material for sequencing was blood. These TCRs come from a woman between 50 and 59 years old with Graves' hyperthyroidism that later progressed to Graves' ophthalmopathy.

In its sample, this clonotype was seen many times. The rearrangement links TRBV12-3 or TRBV12-4 to TRBJ2-5; 8 nucleotides align to TRBD1. The length of the CDR3 is 16 residues. V was clipped by 4 bases and J by 3 bases; unmatched bases: 10. The CDR3 loop reads CASSSPSDRAKETQYF. The CDR3 DNA is TGTGCCAGCAGTTCTCCCTCGGACAGGGCCAAAGAGACCCAGTACTTC.

This clonotype was seen a few times. The chain employs TRBV19 and TRBJ1-2; TRBD1 matches at 10 bases. J lost 1 base, V lost 8 bases, and 10 bases had no gene match. The germline CDR1 and CDR2 sequences are LNHDA and SQIVND (reference sequence). This CDR3 is built from 16 residues. CDR3 sequence reads: CASSPGQGPINYGYTF. The DNA for the CDR3 is TGTGCCAGTTCGCCGGGACAGGGGCCTATTAACTATGGCTACACCTTC.

This clonotype was found a few times. The chain combines TRBV6-1 with TRBJ2-1; 7 bases are shared with TRBD1. The V gene end was trimmed by 6 bases and the J gene end by 7 bases; junction bases not matched to a gene: 15. Germline-derived CDR1 and CDR2 are MNHNS and SASEGT. The CDR3 contains 16 residues. CDR3 loop: CASRPPRTGMVNEQFF. The CDR3 DNA follows: TGTGCCAGCAGACCCCCAAGGACAGGAATGGTAAATGAGCAGTTCTTC.

The chain joins TRBV20-1 to TRBJ2-1, with a tentative D call TRBD2 (6 bases). V dropped 5 bases and J dropped 9 bases, with 17 bases sitting between them. This CDR3 is 13 amino acids long. From germline, CDR1 is DFQATT and CDR2 SNEGSKA (reference sequence). The DNA for the CDR3 is TGCAGTGCTCTGGGACTTGGCGCGAGTGAGCAGTTCTTC. Residues: CSALGLGASEQFF.

The V and J genes are TRBV7-6 and TRBJ2-2; 8 positions match TRBD2. In germline, CDR1 is SGHVS, CDR2 FNYEAQ. Trimming cost V 5 bases and J 5 bases; bases outside gene matches: 4. The CDR3 length is 14 residues. In nucleotides, the CDR3 is TGTGCCAGCAGCCCCCGCGGGGGGACCGGGGAGCTGTTTTTT. Its translation: CASSPRGGTGELFF.

The rearrangement links TRBV5-1 to TRBJ1-4; a weak D match, TRBD1 (5 bases). Germline V gene lookup returns CDR1 SGHRS and CDR2 YFSETQ. This CDR3 has 17 residues. The V end lost 3 bases, the J end lost 5 bases, and 20 bases lay between the germline ends. CDR3 amino acids: CASSSRMTAAGNEKLFF. As DNA, the CDR3 is TGCGCCAGCAGCTCGCGAATGACAGCGGCCGGGAATGAAAAACTGTTTTTT.

This clonotype came up many times. The V call is TRBV6-1, the J call TRBJ2-5; D is uncertain. The CDR3 has 16 amino acids. V was shortened by 1 base and J by 2 bases, with 14 bases between the two germline ends. Germline-derived CDR1 and CDR2 are MNHNS and SASEGT. CDR3 region: CASSEDSWMSQETQYF. The CDR3 nucleotides read TGTGCCAGCAGTGAAGACAGCTGGATGAGTCAAGAGACCCAGTACTTC.

This clonotype was seen more than once but under ten times. The chain combines TRBV10-1 with TRBJ2-3, with D tentatively TRBD2 (6 bases). Germline V CDR1 and CDR2: WNHNN, SYGVQD (reference sequence). The CDR3 covers 17 residues. V was shortened by 1 base and J by 0 bases, with 14 bases between the two germline ends. The CDR3: CASSEWSSGTSTDTQYF. CDR3 nucleotide sequence: TGCGCCAGCAGTGAGTGGAGTAGCGGCACCAGCACAGATACGCAGTATTTT.

The CDR3 DNA sequence: TGTGCCAGCAGAAATGATGTGGAGACCCAGTACTTC. The encoded protein is CASRNDVETQYF. The V and J genes are TRBV2 and TRBJ2-5; no reliable D call. The V gene lost 6 bases and the J gene lost 5 bases, with 10 bases spanning the gap. Germline CDR1 and CDR2: SNHLY and FYNNEI. The CDR3 extends over 12 amino acids.

This clonotype showed up many times. V and J are TRBV7-9 and TRBJ2-3, with unresolved D. The germline gives CDR1 SEHNR, CDR2 FQNEAQ (reference sequence). The V end was cut by 0 bases, the J end by 2 bases, with 3 bases between. The CDR3 totals 13 residues. CDR3 region: CASSLAYTDTQYF. Here the CDR3 DNA reads TGTGCCAGCAGCTTAGCGTACACAGATACGCAGTATTTT. The full variable domain, its missing parts supplied by reference TRBV7-9 and TRBJ2-3, is DTGVSQNPRHKITKRGQNVTFRCDPISEHNRLYWYRQTLGQGPEFLTYFQNEAQLEKSRLLSDRFSAERPKGSFSTLEIQRTEQGDSAMYLCASSLAYTDTQYFGPGTRLTVL.

In its sample, this clonotype was seen many times. The V and J genes are TRBV30 and TRBJ1-5; D gene unclear. Trimming removed 2 bases from V and 1 base from J, with 6 bases in between. This CDR3 has 13 amino acids. Germline CDR1 reads GTSNPN; CDR2 reads SVGIG (reference sequence). In DNA form, the CDR3 reads TGTGCCTGGAGTTTAAGGAGCAATCAGCCCCAGCATTTT. It codes for CAWSLRSNQPQHF.

This clonotype was found many times. The CDR3 DNA follows: TGCGCCAGCAGCGCGACCGGGGCTAGCAATCAGCCCCAGCATTTT. Its translation: CASSATGASNQPQHF. The chain employs TRBV5-1 and TRBJ1-5, with D perhaps matching TRBD1 (5 bases). The V gene's germline CDR1 is SGHRS and CDR2 YFSETQ. V was trimmed by 4 bases and J by 0 bases, leaving 11 bases between them. The CDR3 spans 15 residues.

The chain couples TRBV7-8 to TRBJ1-2; unclear D gene. In germline, CDR1 is SGHVS, CDR2 FQNEAQ. V lost 2 bases and J lost 8, with 15 bases in between. This CDR3 contains 14 residues. The CDR3: CASSLSRGLSGYTF. The CDR3 DNA follows: TGTGCCAGCAGCTTATCCCGCGGGTTGTCCGGCTACACCTTC.

This clonotype was observed at least ten times. The rearrangement links TRBV11-2 to TRBJ2-3; D may correspond to TRBD1 or TRBD2 (5 bases each). Germline-derived CDR1 and CDR2 are SGHAT and FQNNGV. The V and J ends lost 2 bases and 6 bases respectively, with 15 bases between them. The CDR3 sequence is 15 residues long. CDR3 loop: CASSLWAGAEDTQYF. Here the CDR3 DNA reads TGTGCCAGCAGCTTATGGGCCGGGGCGGAGGATACGCAGTATTTT.

This rearrangement joins TRBV30 to TRBJ2-7; TRBD1 matches at 8 bases. The trim removed 3 bases at V and 6 bases at J, leaving 10 bases unmatched. CDR1 GTSNPN and CDR2 SVGIG come from the germline V gene (reference sequence). The CDR3 extends over 14 amino acids. CDR3 sequence reads: CAWSTGGITSEQYF. CDR3 coding DNA: TGTGCCTGGAGCACAGGGGGAATCACCAGCGAGCAGTACTTC.

The CDR3 bases are TGTGCCATCAGTGTACAGGGGGTGGCAGATACGCAGTATTTT. This sequence encodes CAISVQGVADTQYF. The gene calls are TRBV10-3 and TRBJ2-3, with TRBD1 identical over 8 bases. With 4 bases clipped from V and 4 bases from J, the junction kept 4 bases outside the gene matches. Germline V gene sequence: CDR1 ENHRY, CDR2 SYGVKD. The CDR3 consists of 14 residues.

The V call is TRBV7-8, the J call TRBJ1-1; weak D call: TRBD1 (6 bases). CDR1 and CDR2 (germline): SGHVS, FQNEAQ. Between the trimmed V and J ends, which lost 8 bases and 7 bases, there was a span of 17 bases. CDR3 length: 13 residues. CDR3: CASGHGRGDEAFF. CDR3 in DNA: TGTGCCAGCGGCCATGGCAGGGGCGATGAAGCTTTCTTT. Full variable domain (outside the CDR3, taken from reference TRBV7-8 and TRBJ1-1): GAGVSQSPRYKVAKRGQDVALRCDPISGHVSLFWYQQALGQGPEFLTYFQNEAQLDKSGLPSDRFFAERPEGSVSTLKIQRTQQEDSAVYLCASGHGRGDEAFFGQGTRLTVV.

This clonotype was counted ten times or more. The rearrangement uses TRBV7-2 and TRBJ1-4; 9 nucleotides line up with TRBD1. Per germline, CDR1 SGHTA and CDR2 FQGNSA. The CDR3 has 15 amino acids. V gave up 5 bases and J gave up 8 bases; unmatched junction bases: 9. CDR3 nucleotide sequence: TGTGCCAGCAGCCGGGGAACGGGACAGGGCGAAAAACTGTTTTTT. It is translated as CASSRGTGQGEKLFF.

V and J are TRBV27 and TRBJ2-5; D may match TRBD1 or TRBD2 (6 bases each). V lost 3 bases to trimming and J lost 0 bases, with 20 bases between them. The CDR3 runs to 18 residues. Germline values: CDR1 MNHEY, CDR2 SMNVEV (reference sequence). Here the CDR3 reads CASSLLWGANPYQETQYF. CDR3 coding DNA: TGTGCCAGCAGTTTGCTTTGGGGGGCGAATCCGTACCAAGAGACCCAGTACTTC.

This clonotype appeared a few times. V and J are TRBV7-3 and TRBJ2-3; 8 positions match TRBD2. The trim removed 5 bases at V and 4 bases at J, leaving 5 bases unmatched. Germline loops: CDR1 SGHTA, CDR2 FQGTGA. This CDR3 comprises 14 residues. For the CDR3, the DNA is TGTGCCAGCAGCCATATCGGGGGGGCAGATACGCAGTATTTT. This sequence encodes CASSHIGGADTQYF.

The gene calls are TRBV7-9 and TRBJ2-5; TRBD1 matches 8 bases. Per germline, CDR1 SEHNR and CDR2 FQNEAQ (reference sequence). Germline trimming cut 0 bases from V and 6 bases from J; bases unmatched to any gene: 6. The CDR3 has 15 amino acids. CDR3 sequence reads: CASSLAAQGAKTQYF. CDR3 in DNA: TGTGCCAGCAGCTTAGCCGCGCAGGGGGCCAAGACCCAGTACTTC.

This clonotype was counted a few times. The chain links TRBV6-5 to TRBJ1-1; no definite D call. This CDR3 has 14 amino acids. From germline, CDR1 is MNHEY and CDR2 SVGAGI. Trimming removed 6 bases at V and 7 bases at J, with 18 bases between. CDR3 loop: CASSYGEPFGEAFF. The CDR3 DNA is TGTGCCAGCAGCTACGGGGAACCATTCGGTGAAGCTTTCTTT.

This clonotype was picked up a small number of times. The gene calls are TRBV12-3 or TRBV12-4 and TRBJ2-7; D call uncertain. The CDR3 totals 15 residues. Trimming shortened V by 5 bases and J by 0 bases, and 14 bases separated the two germline ends. Here the CDR3 DNA reads TGTGCCAGCAGTGTTGACGGCCCAAGCTCCTACGAGCAGTACTTC. Amino acids: CASSVDGPSSYEQYF.

This clonotype has at least ten counts. This chain connects TRBV3-1 to TRBJ2-4, with TRBD2 as a possible D gene (5 bases). V lost 1 base and J lost 7, with 14 bases in between. This CDR3 spans 15 amino acids. In germline, CDR1 is LGHDT, CDR2 YNNKEL (reference sequence). The CDR3 coding sequence is TGTGCCAGCAGCCAAGTTCGGACGTCGGGGAACATTCAGTACTTC. Its protein is CASSQVRTSGNIQYF.

This clonotype came up many times. This sequence joins TRBV2 and TRBJ2-7; no reliable D call. There are 13 residues in the CDR3. Germline V gene sequence: CDR1 SNHLY, CDR2 FYNNEI. The V end lost 3 bases, the J end lost 0 bases, and 6 bases lay between the germline ends. The CDR3 nucleotides are TGTGCCAGCAGTGACGCGAACTCCTACGAGCAGTACTTC. Its translation is CASSDANSYEQYF.

This clonotype occurred many times. This chain links TRBV3-1 with TRBJ2-1, with 9 nucleotides matching TRBD2. This CDR3 is 14 amino acids long. Trimming removed 6 bases from V and 4 bases from J; junction bases left unmatched: 4. CDR1 and CDR2 (germline): LGHDT, YNNKEL (reference sequence). The CDR3 DNA is TGTGCCAGCAGGAGGGCGGGGGGGTACAATGAGCAGTTCTTC. Amino acids: CASRRAGGYNEQFF.